One and the same sample provided the 32 T cell receptor beta chains below, sequenced in a study of T cell repertoires in cytomegalovirus infection. TCRdb re-called the reads with MiXCR, one entry per CDR3 protein. The repertoire holds about 230,000 distinct CDR3 sequences, with 20% to 25% as singletons. The sequencing sample was made of CD8+ T cells from PBMCs. The source of these receptors is a human donor in good health (CMV status not recorded). Some clones in this sample may be carry-over from other donors' samples.

This clonotype was counted ten times or more. The V call is TRBV12-5, the J call TRBJ2-7, with D possibly matching TRBD1 (5 bases). Germline loops: CDR1 LGHNT, CDR2 FRNRAP. The CDR3 spans 12 residues. Trimming removed 6 bases at V and 3 bases at J, with 9 bases between. CDR3 amino acids: CASGYDSYEQYF. CDR3 DNA sequence: TGTGCTAGTGGCTATGACAGCTACGAGCAGTACTTC.

The chain couples TRBV5-4 to TRBJ1-2; D possibly corresponds to TRBD1 (5 bases). The CDR3 loop spans 13 amino acids. The germline V and J ends were trimmed by 5 bases and 7 bases, with 15 bases remaining between them. Germline CDR1 and CDR2: SGHNT and YYREEE (reference sequence). CDR3 DNA: TGTGCCAGCAGTTCCCCCGGGGGTCCTGGCTACACCTTC. Translating gives CASSSPGGPGYTF.

This clonotype was counted once. This chain links TRBV20-1 with TRBJ1-2; no definite D call. CDR1 DFQATT and CDR2 SNEGSKA come from the germline V gene (reference sequence). Trimming stripped 3 bases from V and 1 base from J, with 6 bases between. This CDR3 is 12 amino acids long. The CDR3 reads CSASPVNYGYTF. The CDR3 region has the DNA TGCAGTGCTAGCCCCGTTAACTATGGCTACACCTTC.

This clonotype was seen repeatedly, ten times or more. V is TRBV7-9 and J is TRBJ1-2; no clear D gene. V gave up 4 bases and J gave up 4 bases, with 16 bases separating them. CDR1 SEHNR and CDR2 FQNEAQ come from the germline V gene (reference sequence). The CDR3 has 15 amino acids. In DNA, the CDR3 is TGTGCCAGCAGCTCCGGACTGAGGCTAGCCTATGGCTACACCTTC. It is translated as CASSSGLRLAYGYTF.

Notes on this clonotype: Possible read error: a much larger clone is one base away. The V gene is TRBV6-1, the J gene TRBJ1-1; possible D gene TRBD1, 5 bases. This CDR3 is built from 12 residues. The germline gives CDR1 MNHNS, CDR2 SASEGT. The CDR3 sequence is CASRYRNSEAFF. The CDR3 DNA reads as TGTGCCTCCCGTTACAGGAACAGTGAAGCTTTCTTT.

This clonotype was seen many times. The CDR3: CASSLGDRSVTLNEKLFF. The CDR3 nucleotides are TGTGCCAGCAGCTTAGGGGACAGATCGGTGACACTTAATGAAAAACTGTTTTTT. The chain is built from TRBV7-8 and TRBJ1-4; 7 bases map to TRBD1. Germline V CDR1 and CDR2: SGHVS, FQNEAQ. CDR3 length equals 18 residues. The J segment lost 4 bases and the V segment lost 1 base, leaving 12 bases of the junction unmatched.

This clonotype showed up just a few times. The chain uses TRBV7-6 and TRBJ2-1; 9 bases map to TRBD1. The CDR3 has 14 residues. V gave up 5 bases and J gave up 7 bases; unmatched junction bases: 6. In germline, CDR1 is SGHVS, CDR2 FNYEAQ. DNA of the CDR3: TGTGCCAGCAGCCCATGGACAGGGGTTAATGAGCAGTTCTTC. The encoded protein is CASSPWTGVNEQFF.

The table lists this clonotype with many counts. The rearrangement uses TRBV7-9 and TRBJ2-1, with 8 nucleotides matching TRBD2. V lost 3 bases, J lost 8 bases, and 15 bases stayed unmatched. Germline V gene data show CDR1 as SEHNR and CDR2 as FQNEAQ (reference sequence). There are 17 residues in the CDR3. The CDR3 coding sequence is TGTGCCAGCAGCTTTCCTATAACGGGGGGGCCGCAGTATGAGCAGTTCTTC. It is translated as CASSFPITGGPQYEQFF.

The table lists this clonotype with many counts. The chain has TRBV7-2 and TRBJ2-7; D call uncertain. The CDR3 loop spans 13 amino acids. The germline V gene has CDR1 SGHTA and CDR2 FQGNSA. Trimming stripped 3 bases from V and 3 bases from J, with 9 bases between. The CDR3 nucleotides read TGTGCCAGCAGCTTGGATCCAAACTACGAGCAGTACTTC. It codes for CASSLDPNYEQYF.

Turning to this clonotype: This may be a read error, as it is one base from a much larger clone. This chain connects TRBV28 to TRBJ2-1; D is tentatively TRBD1 or TRBD2 (5 bases each). Germline V gene lookup returns CDR1 MDHEN and CDR2 SYDVKM. The CDR3 runs 14 residues. CDR3 in DNA: TGTGCCAACAGTTTATTCAGTGAAGGGACCGAGCAGTTCTTC. It encodes CANSLFSEGTEQFF.

J is TRBJ2-3 and V is TRBV2, with D perhaps matching TRBD1 (6 bases). The V end was cut by 5 bases, the J end by 5 bases, with 17 bases between. Germline assignment: CDR1 SNHLY and CDR2 FYNNEI. The length of the CDR3 is 15 residues. The chain's CDR3 is CASSYTVGAEDTQYF. DNA of the CDR3: TGTGCCAGCAGTTATACAGTGGGGGCTGAAGATACGCAGTATTTT.

This chain connects TRBV28 to TRBJ1-1; possible D gene TRBD1, 6 bases. The ends were cut back, 3 bases at V and 0 bases at J, with 17 bases in the middle. The length of the CDR3 is 17 residues. Per the germline V gene, CDR1 is MDHEN and CDR2 is SYDVKM. The CDR3 region is CASSFSLDRLLNTEAFF. DNA for the CDR3: TGTGCCAGCAGTTTTTCGTTAGACAGGCTTCTGAACACTGAAGCTTTCTTT.

This clonotype has just a few counts. The chain uses TRBV15 and TRBJ2-7, with 7 bases matching TRBD1. The CDR3 covers 15 residues. The V and J ends lost 5 bases and 3 bases, in that order; junction bases with no gene match: 10. CDR1 is LNHNV, CDR2 YYDKDF, per germline (reference sequence). The CDR3 is CATSSTSGQNYEQYF. The CDR3 region has the DNA TGTGCCACCAGCTCAACCTCGGGACAGAACTACGAGCAGTACTTC.

This chain links TRBV19 with TRBJ1-1; tentative D call: TRBD1 (5 bases). V dropped 5 bases and J dropped 7 bases, with 11 bases sitting between them. The CDR3 has 12 amino acids. CDR1 and CDR2 from the germline V gene are LNHDA and SQIVND (reference sequence). CDR3 nucleotides: TGTGCCAGTAGTCAGGGTCGGGGTGAAGCTTTCTTT. It translates to CASSQGRGEAFF.

This clonotype was observed at least ten times. The J gene is TRBJ1-6, the V gene TRBV7-8, with no clear D. The V end was cut by 1 base, the J end by 6 bases, with 16 bases between. This CDR3 has 17 amino acids. Germline V gives CDR1 SGHVS, CDR2 FQNEAQ. CDR3 in amino acids: CASSLEDRDSINSPLHF. CDR3 bases: TGTGCCAGCAGCTTAGAGGACCGGGATAGCATTAATTCACCCCTCCACTTT.

The CDR3 DNA reads as TGTGCCAGCAACAGTGATAGGCTAGCGGGCACAGATACGCAGTATTTT. Protein: CASNSDRLAGTDTQYF. The chain couples TRBV2 to TRBJ2-3; 7 nucleotides match TRBD2. CDR1 SNHLY and CDR2 FYNNEI come from the germline V gene. The length of the CDR3 is 16 residues. V gave up 7 bases and J gave up 1 base; unmatched junction bases: 11.

This clonotype came up a few times. V is TRBV9 and J is TRBJ2-5; D gene ambiguous. The CDR3 spans 14 residues. Germline CDR1 and CDR2: SGDLS and YYNGEE. V was clipped by 0 bases and J by 2 bases, with 8 bases between them. CDR3 region: CASSVGTAQETQYF. Written as DNA, the CDR3 is TGTGCCAGCAGCGTAGGTACAGCTCAAGAGACCCAGTACTTC.

Details on this clonotype: A read error is possible here, since a much larger clone lies one base away. The chain uses TRBV6-2 or TRBV6-3 and TRBJ2-3, with 10 bases lining up with TRBD2. The CDR3 is 15 amino acids. Germline V gene data show CDR1 as MNHEY and CDR2 as SVGEGT. The CDR3 DNA is TGTGTCAGCAGTTACCCTAGCGGGGGACGAGATACGCAGTATTTT. It translates to CVSSYPSGGRDTQYF.

In DNA form, the CDR3 reads TGTGCCAGCAACATCGGGGGAGCCGATGAGCAGTTCTTC. Amino acids: CASNIGGADEQFF. This chain connects TRBV2 to TRBJ2-1, with D possibly TRBD2 on 6 matching bases. The CDR3 length is 13 residues. Germline V gene sequence: CDR1 SNHLY, CDR2 FYNNEI. V lost 7 bases and J 8 bases, leaving 15 bases between the germline ends. Full variable domain (missing parts from reference TRBV2 and TRBJ2-1): EPEVTQTPSHQVTQMGQEVILRCVPISNHLYFYWYRQILGQKVEFLVSFYNNEISEKSEIFDDQFSVERPDGSNFTLKIRSTKLEDSAMYFCASNIGGADEQFFGPGTRLTVL.

V is TRBV11-2 and J is TRBJ1-2, with TRBD1 matching over 7 bases. J gave up 3 bases and V 3 bases, and 4 bases lay outside the gene matches. CDR1 and CDR2 from the germline V gene are SGHAT and FQNNGV. This CDR3 has 14 residues. The CDR3 DNA follows: TGTGCCAGCAGCTTTCTGACAGGGCACTATGGCTACACCTTC. Protein: CASSFLTGHYGYTF.

The V call is TRBV28, the J call TRBJ1-6, with D unresolved. Germline V gives CDR1 MDHEN, CDR2 SYDVKM. The ends were cut back, 5 bases at V and 4 bases at J, with 9 bases in the middle. This CDR3 has 14 amino acids. CDR3 DNA: TGTGCCAGCAGTATCGGAGATTATAATTCACCCCTCCACTTT. This codes for CASSIGDYNSPLHF.

The chain carries TRBV15 and TRBJ1-2, with D perhaps matching TRBD1 (5 bases). Deletions cut 3 bases from V and 4 bases from J, with 12 bases between. This CDR3 contains 14 residues. Germline V gene lookup returns CDR1 LNHNV and CDR2 YYDKDF (reference sequence). The CDR3: CATSRGRAGYGYTF. The DNA for the CDR3 is TGTGCCACCAGCAGGGGCAGGGCGGGCTATGGCTACACCTTC.

The rearrangement links TRBV7-9 to TRBJ2-1, with D possibly TRBD1 on 6 matching bases. The germline V gene has CDR1 SEHNR and CDR2 FQNEAQ (reference sequence). The V end was cut by 7 bases, the J end by 4 bases, with 17 bases between. This CDR3 contains 15 residues. The CDR3 bases are TGTGCCAGCAACCGCTGGGACAACTTTTACAATGAGCAGTTCTTC. It yields the protein CASNRWDNFYNEQFF.

The rearrangement joins TRBV12-3 or TRBV12-4 to TRBJ2-7; the D is unclear. Trimming took 2 bases from V and 3 from J, leaving 8 bases between them. CDR3 length: 13 residues. The CDR3 nucleotides are TGTGCCAGCAGTTTAAGGGCTTTCTACGAGCAGTACTTC. This codes for CASSLRAFYEQYF.

For the CDR3, the DNA is TGTGCCACCAGCAGAGGACAGGAAACCTTCGGAGAGACCCAGTACTTC. It encodes CATSRGQETFGETQYF. The gene calls are TRBV15 and TRBJ2-5; tentatively, D is TRBD1 (6 bases). The V and J ends lost 1 base and 4 bases respectively, with 16 bases between them. The CDR3 has 16 residues. The germline CDR1 and CDR2 sequences are LNHNV and YYDKDF (reference sequence). Using reference TRBV15 and TRBJ2-5 for the parts outside the CDR3, the full variable domain is DAMVIQNPRYQVTQFGKPVTLSCSQTLNHNVMYWYQQKSSQAPKLLFHYYDKDFNNEADTPDNFQSRRPNTSFCFLDIRSPGLGDTAMYLCATSRGQETFGETQYFGPGTRLLVL.

The chain couples TRBV27 to TRBJ1-1; D remains unclear. Germline CDR1 is MNHEY and CDR2 is SMNVEV (reference sequence). This CDR3 has 15 amino acids. V gave up 0 bases and J gave up 0 bases, with 8 bases separating them. The CDR3 region has the DNA TGTGCCAGCAGTTTATCCGGGCGGTTGAACACTGAAGCTTTCTTT. Encoded protein: CASSLSGRLNTEAFF.

This clonotype was seen many times. The CDR3, as DNA: TGTGCCAGCAGCTTAGGCCAGCTCGCTGATACGCAGTATTTT. Translated: CASSLGQLADTQYF. This chain connects TRBV7-7 to TRBJ2-3; D is unclear. The CDR3 loop spans 14 amino acids. Germline loops: CDR1 SSHAT, CDR2 FNYEAQ (reference sequence). The V end was cut by 1 base, the J end by 6 bases, with 11 bases between.

This clonotype was seen many times. The chain joins TRBV6-1 to TRBJ1-6, with unresolved D. The germline V and J ends were trimmed by 8 bases and 0 bases, with 11 bases remaining between them. This CDR3 is 15 amino acids long. Germline V gives CDR1 MNHNS, CDR2 SASEGT. CDR3 coding DNA: TGTGCCAGCGAAACGGAGAGCTCCTATAATTCACCCCTCCACTTT. This codes for CASETESSYNSPLHF.

The gene calls are TRBV19 and TRBJ1-1; weak D call: TRBD1 (5 bases). This CDR3 has 16 amino acids. The germline V gene has CDR1 LNHDA and CDR2 SQIVND (reference sequence). V lost 1 base and J lost 4, with 16 bases in between. CDR3 region: CASSIGPRGSLTEAFF. The DNA of the CDR3 is TGTGCCAGTAGTATAGGCCCCCGGGGGTCCCTCACTGAAGCTTTCTTT.

This clonotype was counted a few times. This chain links TRBV5-5 with TRBJ1-4; 10 bases are a match to TRBD1. Germline CDR1 is SGHKS and CDR2 is YYEKEE (reference sequence). J gave up 8 bases and V 4 bases, and 5 bases lay outside the gene matches. The CDR3 is 14 residues long. The CDR3 reads CASSATGGYEKLFF. CDR3 sequence (DNA): TGTGCCAGCAGCGCGACAGGGGGCTACGAAAAACTGTTTTTT.

This clonotype occurred many times. The chain recombines TRBV20-1 with TRBJ2-4; no clear D. The CDR3 totals 13 residues. The V end lost 0 bases, the J end lost 5 bases, and 8 bases lay between the germline ends. Germline V gives CDR1 DFQATT, CDR2 SNEGSKA (reference sequence). The CDR3 DNA sequence: TGCAGTGCTAGAGAGGGGAACCAAAACATTCAGTACTTC. It yields the protein CSAREGNQNIQYF.

This sequence joins TRBV11-3 and TRBJ2-7; the D gene is possibly TRBD2 (5 bases). The CDR3 has 15 amino acids. Trimming pared 0 bases from V and 0 bases from J, leaving 9 bases between. Germline V CDR1 and CDR2: SGHNT, YENEEA. DNA of the CDR3: TGTGCCAGCAGCTTAGATCCGGACTCCTCCTACGAGCAGTACTTC. The encoded protein is CASSLDPDSSYEQYF.